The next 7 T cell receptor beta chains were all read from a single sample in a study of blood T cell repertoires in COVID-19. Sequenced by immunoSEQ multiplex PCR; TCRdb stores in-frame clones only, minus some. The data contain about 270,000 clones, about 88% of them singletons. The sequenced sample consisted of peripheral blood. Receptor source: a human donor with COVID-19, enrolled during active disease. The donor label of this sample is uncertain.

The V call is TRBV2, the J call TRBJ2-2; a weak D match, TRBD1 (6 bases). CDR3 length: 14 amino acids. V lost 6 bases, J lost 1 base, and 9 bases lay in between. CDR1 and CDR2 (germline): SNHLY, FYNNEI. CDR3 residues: CASRPTGNTGELFF. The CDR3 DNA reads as TGTGCCAGCAGACCGACAGGGAACACCGGGGAGCTGTTTTTT.

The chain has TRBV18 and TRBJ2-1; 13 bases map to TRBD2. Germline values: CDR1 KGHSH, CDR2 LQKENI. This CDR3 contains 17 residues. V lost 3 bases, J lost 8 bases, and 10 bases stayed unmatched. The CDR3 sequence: CASSPQWTSGSTDEQFF. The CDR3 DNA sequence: TGTGCCAGCTCACCCCAGTGGACTAGCGGGAGTACGGATGAGCAGTTCTTC.

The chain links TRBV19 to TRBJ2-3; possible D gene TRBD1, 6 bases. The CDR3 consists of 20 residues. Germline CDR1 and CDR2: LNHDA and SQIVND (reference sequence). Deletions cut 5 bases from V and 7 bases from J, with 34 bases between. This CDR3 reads CASSDRDPTYGTPSPYTQYF. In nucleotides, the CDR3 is TGTGCCAGTAGTGATAGAGACCCCACGTACGGGACACCGAGCCCTTATACGCAGTATTTT.

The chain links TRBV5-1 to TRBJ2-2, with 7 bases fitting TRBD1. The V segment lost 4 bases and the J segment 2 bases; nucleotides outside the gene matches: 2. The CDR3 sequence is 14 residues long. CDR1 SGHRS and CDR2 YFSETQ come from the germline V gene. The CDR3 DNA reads TGCGCCAGCAGCAGGGACAGAAACACCGGGGAGCTGTTTTTT. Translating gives CASSRDRNTGELFF. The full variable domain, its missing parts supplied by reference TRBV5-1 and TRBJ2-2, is KAGVTQTPRYLIKTRGQQVTLSCSPISGHRSVSWYQQTPGQGLQFLFEYFSETQRNKGNFPGRFSGRQFSNSRSEMNVSTLELGDSALYLCASSRDRNTGELFFGEGSRLTVL.

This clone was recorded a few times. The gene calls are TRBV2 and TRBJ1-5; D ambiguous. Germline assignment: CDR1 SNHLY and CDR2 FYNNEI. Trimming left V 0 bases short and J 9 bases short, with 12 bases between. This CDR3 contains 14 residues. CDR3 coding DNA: TGTGCCAGCAGTGAAGCAATTGGGCAACGGCCCCAGCATTTT. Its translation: CASSEAIGQRPQHF.

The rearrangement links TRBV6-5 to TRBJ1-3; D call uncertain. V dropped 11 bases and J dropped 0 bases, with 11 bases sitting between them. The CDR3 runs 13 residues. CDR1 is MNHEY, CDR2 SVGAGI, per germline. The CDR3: CAAGFFSGNTIYF. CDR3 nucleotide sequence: TGTGCCGCGGGGTTCTTCTCTGGAAACACCATATATTTT.

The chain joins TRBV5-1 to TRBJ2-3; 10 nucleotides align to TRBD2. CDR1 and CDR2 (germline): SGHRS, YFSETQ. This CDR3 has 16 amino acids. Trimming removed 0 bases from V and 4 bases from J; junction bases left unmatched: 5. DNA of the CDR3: TGCGCCAGCAGCTTGGGGCCTAGCGGGAGTCCAGATACGCAGTATTTT. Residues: CASSLGPSGSPDTQYF.